The next 21 T cell receptor beta chains were all read from a single sample in a study of blood T cell repertoires in COVID-19. This table comes from immunoSEQ multiplex PCR, and its TCRdb copy is limited to in-frame clones, with some not included. This table has approximately 27,000 clones, around 90% appearing once. The sequenced sample consisted of peripheral blood. All receptors derive from a woman between 50 and 59 years old with active COVID-19.

V gene TRBV28 combines with J gene TRBJ2-1, with TRBD2 identical over 9 bases. The germline V gene has CDR1 MDHEN and CDR2 SYDVKM. CDR3 size: 16 residues. V shed 4 bases, J shed 8 bases, and the junction held 12 bases outside the gene matches. The CDR3 DNA follows: TGTGCCAGCAGTTCGACAGGGCGGGGGGGATTCCATGAGCAGTTCTTC. Protein sequence: CASSSTGRGGFHEQFF.

The rearrangement uses TRBV6-5 and TRBJ2-7; TRBD1 matches at 9 bases. The germline V gene has CDR1 MNHEY and CDR2 SVGAGI. The junction had 10 bases not matched to a gene; V was cut back by 6 bases and J by 4 bases. The CDR3 is made up of 15 amino acids. The CDR3 region has the DNA TGTGCCAGCAGAAGGCCGGGACAGGGAATTTACGAGCAGTACTTC. Translation gives CASRRPGQGIYEQYF.

This rearrangement joins TRBV19 to TRBJ2-7; 8 nucleotides agree with TRBD1. The CDR3 contains 16 residues. In germline, CDR1 is LNHDA, CDR2 SQIVND (reference sequence). After removal of 4 bases from V and 1 base from J, the junction contained 9 bases not matched to a gene. CDR3 protein: CASSTRTGSNSYEQYF. The CDR3 region has the DNA TGTGCCAGTAGTACCCGGACAGGGTCAAATTCCTACGAGCAGTACTTC.

This clone was recorded only once. V and J are TRBV19 and TRBJ2-7, with a weak D call TRBD1 (6 bases). Deletions cut 4 bases from V and 2 bases from J, with 12 bases between. Per the germline V gene, CDR1 is LNHDA and CDR2 is SQIVND (reference sequence). The CDR3 consists of 14 residues. The CDR3 nucleotides read TGTGCCAGTAGTACCGCGACAGGTACCTACGAGCAGTACTTC. It translates to CASSTATGTYEQYF.

This clone is labeled medium-sized. V and J are TRBV4-1 and TRBJ2-1; 7 bases are a match to TRBD1. The germline gives CDR1 MGHRA, CDR2 YSYEKL. Germline trimming cut 0 bases from V and 4 bases from J; bases unmatched to any gene: 9. The CDR3 is 17 residues long. The CDR3 nucleotides read TGCGCCAGCAGCCAAGAGCCCACAGGGGCTATTTACAATGAGCAGTTCTTC. Amino acid sequence: CASSQEPTGAIYNEQFF.

The V gene is TRBV7-9, the J gene TRBJ1-4; 7 positions agree with TRBD1. V trimming: 5 bases; J trimming: 7 bases; junction bases outside the gene matches: 10. CDR3 length: 15 amino acids. In germline, CDR1 is SEHNR, CDR2 FQNEAQ (reference sequence). The DNA for the CDR3 is TGTGCCAGCAGCGGGTGGACAGGAGAATCTGAAAAACTGTTTTTT. As protein: CASSGWTGESEKLFF.

This chain connects TRBV5-1 to TRBJ1-5; 7 bases line up with TRBD1. V gave up 4 bases and J gave up 5 bases; unmatched junction bases: 9. The CDR3 spans 15 residues. Germline loops: CDR1 SGHRS, CDR2 YFSETQ. The CDR3 sequence is CASSPAGQAYQPQHF. Written as DNA, the CDR3 is TGCGCCAGCAGCCCTGCTGGACAGGCCTATCAGCCCCAGCATTTT.

J is TRBJ2-1 and V is TRBV5-6, with D possibly TRBD2 on 5 matching bases. The V end lost 6 bases, the J end lost 6 bases, and 10 bases lay between the germline ends. The CDR3 length is 12 residues. Per the germline V gene, CDR1 is SGHDT and CDR2 is YYEEEE. The CDR3 reads CASTSLVNEQFF. In DNA, the CDR3 is TGTGCCAGCACCTCACTAGTCAATGAGCAGTTCTTC.

This sequence joins TRBV30 and TRBJ2-7; no firm D call. V lost 2 bases, J lost 5 bases, and 16 bases lay in between. The CDR3 loop spans 14 amino acids. Germline V CDR1 and CDR2: GTSNPN, SVGIG (reference sequence). The CDR3, as DNA: TGTGCCTGGAGTCCCCGCCCACTGGGCCACGAGCAGTACTTC. This encodes CAWSPRPLGHEQYF.

V and J are TRBV2 and TRBJ1-5, with D possibly TRBD1 on 5 matching bases. Trimming shortened V by 7 bases and J by 0 bases, and 13 bases separated the two germline ends. The CDR3 runs 15 residues. CDR1 is SNHLY and CDR2 is FYNNEI in the germline V gene. CDR3 amino acids: CASTQGRASNQPQHF. DNA for the CDR3: TGTGCCAGCACGCAAGGCAGGGCTAGCAATCAGCCCCAGCATTTT.

The V call is TRBV24-1, the J call TRBJ2-1, with D possibly being TRBD2 (6 bases). The germline V gene has CDR1 KGHDR and CDR2 SFDVKD. CDR3 length equals 14 residues. V lost 6 bases and J lost 9, with 17 bases in between. The CDR3 coding sequence is TGTGCCACCAGTTTCCCGGGTTCCGGGGGTGAGCAGTTCTTC. Encoded protein: CATSFPGSGGEQFF.

The chain uses TRBV5-4 and TRBJ2-7; TRBD2 aligns across 7 bases. This CDR3 is 14 amino acids long. CDR1 SGHNT and CDR2 YYREEE come from the germline V gene (reference sequence). After removal of 3 bases from V and 4 bases from J, the junction contained 7 bases not matched to a gene. The CDR3 DNA follows: TGTGCCAGCAGCTGGGGGGGAAACCGGTACGAGCAGTACTTC. Its translation is CASSWGGNRYEQYF.

This chain links TRBV7-2 with TRBJ1-2; TRBD1 is a possible D gene (5 bases). V shed 1 base and J shed 3 bases, with 12 bases lying between them. There are 15 residues in the CDR3. Germline loops: CDR1 SGHTA, CDR2 FQGNSA. The CDR3 bases are TGTGCCAGCAGCTTAGTGGACACTAATTACTATGGCTACACCTTC. Amino acids: CASSLVDTNYYGYTF.

The V and J genes are TRBV4-1 and TRBJ2-7, with TRBD2 identical over 8 bases. Germline loops: CDR1 MGHRA, CDR2 YSYEKL. J was trimmed by 4 bases and V by 1 base; bases with no gene match: 9. This CDR3 spans 16 amino acids. CDR3 in DNA: TGCGCCAGCAGCCAAGTCCCGGGACTAGTGGAGTACGAGCAGTACTTC. Translated: CASSQVPGLVEYEQYF.

The V call is TRBV4-2, the J call TRBJ1-6, with D perhaps TRBD1 (6 bases). The CDR3 runs to 17 residues. CDR1 and CDR2 from the germline V gene are LGHNA and YNFKEQ. V gave up 1 base and J gave up 12 bases, with 22 bases separating them. CDR3 in amino acids: CASSQGESWQGSGPLHF. Here the CDR3 DNA reads TGTGCCAGCAGCCAAGGAGAATCGTGGCAGGGGAGTGGACCCCTCCACTTT.

The V gene is TRBV7-2, the J gene TRBJ1-2, with TRBD1 as a possible D gene (6 bases). Trimming pared 4 bases from V and 8 bases from J, leaving 23 bases between. The V gene's germline CDR1 is SGHTA and CDR2 FQGNSA. The CDR3 consists of 16 residues. Here the CDR3 DNA reads TGTGCCAGCAGCTCAAGTCAGGGGCAAGTATGGTACGGCTACACCTTC. Protein sequence: CASSSSQGQVWYGYTF.

The genes are TRBV5-3 and TRBJ2-7, with D tentatively TRBD2 (5 bases). TRBV5-3 is known as an ORF, though its function is uncertain. V shed 0 bases and J shed 1 base, with 11 bases lying between them. This CDR3 region has 15 residues. For the CDR3, the DNA is TGTGCCAGAAGCTTGGTAGGACTCTTTTCCTACGAGCAGTACTTC. This codes for CARSLVGLFSYEQYF.

The chain is built from TRBV11-2 and TRBJ2-3; D perhaps matches TRBD2 (5 bases). Trimming removed 8 bases at V and 2 bases at J, with 11 bases between. This CDR3 spans 13 amino acids. Germline V lookup: CDR1 SGHAT, CDR2 FQNNGV. The CDR3 DNA is TGTGCCAGCGCTAGCCAGAACACAGATACGCAGTATTTT. It specifies CASASQNTDTQYF.

This chain connects TRBV7-9 to TRBJ2-3, with TRBD2 matching 8 bases. This CDR3 comprises 17 residues. Trimming cost V 0 bases and J 4 bases; bases outside gene matches: 9. CDR1 and CDR2 from the germline V gene are SEHNR and FQNEAQ (reference sequence). This chain's CDR3 is CASSLAGTGGAPDTQYF. In DNA, the CDR3 is TGTGCCAGCAGCTTAGCGGGGACGGGAGGGGCCCCAGATACGCAGTATTTT.

The sample holds one count of this clone. V is TRBV6-1 and J is TRBJ2-7, with D tentatively TRBD1 (5 bases). Per germline, CDR1 MNHNS and CDR2 SASEGT. V was cut by 1 base and J by 3 bases, with 10 bases left in between. The CDR3 contains 14 residues. CDR3 sequence (DNA): TGTGCCAGCAGTGAAGGGTCAGGGCACTACGAGCAGTACTTC. Translating it yields CASSEGSGHYEQYF.

The gene calls are TRBV10-2 and TRBJ2-3; the D gene is possibly TRBD2 (6 bases). V lost 4 bases, J lost 1 base, and 12 bases lay in between. The CDR3 runs to 15 residues. Germline CDR1 reads WSHSY; CDR2 reads SAAADI. CDR3 protein: CASSGGSGGTDTQYF. The CDR3, as DNA: TGCGCCAGCAGTGGGGGCTCGGGGGGCACAGATACGCAGTATTTT.